This T cell receptor (beta chain) was identified in a study of T cell responses to AZD1222 COVID-19 vaccine. Whether given at about 4 or about 12 weeks, second doses were pooled. Only a few counts were recorded for this clone. Its specificity is unknown. Germline V gene lookup returns CDR1 LNHDA and CDR2 SQIVND (reference sequence). The CDR3 has 16 amino acids. V lost 3 bases to trimming and J lost 7 bases; unmatched junction nucleotides: 12. Whole-study results and caveats: Vaccine-associated CD4 TCRs spanned spike, dominant at 160-218 and 743-854. Unmutated variant regions reportedly attract nearly half of all spike-specific TCRs. Repertoire sampling was restricted to post-peak T cell response timepoints.

Assay used: immunoSEQ multiplex PCR; TCRdb lists only in-frame clones, some missing. The table has approximately 74,000 clones, around nine tenths seen once; the top ten hold 1.3%. The source material was peripheral blood, sampled 28 days after the second AZD1222 dose. This TCR derives from an adult who received the AZD1222 COVID-19 vaccine. The chain is built from TRBV19 and TRBJ1-5, with 7 bases aligning to TRBD1. This CDR3 is CASSMIAGAGGQPQHF. CDR3 nucleotides: TGTGCCAGTAGTATGATCGCGGGGGCAGGGGGACAGCCCCAGCATTTT.